Following are 18 T cell receptor beta chains from one sample sequenced in a study of radiation and T cells in renal cell carcinoma. Clones were sequenced by immunoSEQ multiplex PCR, and TCRdb holds only the in-frame ones, with some missing. The top ten clones hold 5% to 6.5% of a sample with 95,000 to 150,000 clones, roughly four fifths of them seen once. Time point given: blood 2 weeks post-SBRT. The treatment: 15 Gy SBRT to primary tumor, nephrectomy 4 weeks later. The source material was blood, sampled from a patient whose treatment included radiotherapy and nephrectomy. The receptors stem from a middle-aged man with renal cell carcinoma.

This clone was counted only a few times. This sequence joins TRBV19 and TRBJ1-4, with TRBD1 identical over 7 bases. CDR1 and CDR2 (germline): LNHDA, SQIVND (reference sequence). The CDR3 sequence is 14 residues long. J gave up 8 bases and V 5 bases, and 8 bases lay outside the gene matches. Here the CDR3 reads CASSPRTGGEKLFF. DNA of the CDR3: TGTGCCAGTAGTCCCCGGACAGGAGGGGAAAAACTGTTTTTT.

The genes are TRBV27 and TRBJ2-2; tentatively, D is TRBD2 (5 bases). CDR1 MNHEY and CDR2 SMNVEV come from the germline V gene (reference sequence). The CDR3 sequence is 14 residues long. The V end lost 4 bases, the J end lost 7 bases, and 13 bases lay between the germline ends. The CDR3 nucleotides read TGTGCCAGCAGTTACTCCGGGAAGCTCGGGGAGCTGTTTTTT. This gives the protein CASSYSGKLGELFF.

The CDR3 coding sequence is TGTGCCAGTAGGAGAAGGGGTACTGAAGCTTTCTTT. This translates into CASRRRGTEAFF. This sequence joins TRBV19 and TRBJ1-1; a possible D gene is TRBD1 (5 bases). CDR1 is LNHDA, CDR2 SQIVND, per germline (reference sequence). CDR3 size: 12 residues. Trimming removed 6 bases at V and 5 bases at J, with 10 bases between.

This clone has only one observation. The chain uses TRBV6-6 and TRBJ2-6; D is ambiguous. Germline V gene lookup returns CDR1 MNHNY and CDR2 SVGAGI (reference sequence). The V gene lost 5 bases and the J gene lost 0 bases, with 8 bases spanning the gap. This CDR3 has 15 residues. CDR3 region: CASSTLGSGANVLTF. CDR3 DNA: TGTGCCAGCAGTACCCTCGGCTCTGGGGCCAACGTCCTGACTTTC.

The V call is TRBV29-1, the J call TRBJ1-4; 8 bases are shared with TRBD1. V lost 4 bases and J lost 10; bases outside the gene matches: 5. CDR3 size: 12 residues. CDR1 SQVTM and CDR2 ANQGSEA come from the germline V gene. In nucleotides, the CDR3 is TGCAGCGTTGGAGACAGGGGTTTAAAACTGTTTTTT. Protein sequence: CSVGDRGLKLFF.

This chain links TRBV7-3 with TRBJ1-2; D unclear. The CDR3 consists of 15 residues. The germline V gene encodes CDR1 SGHTA and CDR2 FQGTGA. Trimming took 2 bases from V and 4 from J, leaving 14 bases between them. Here the CDR3 reads CASSLGGSLSYGYTF. The CDR3 nucleotides read TGTGCCAGCAGCTTAGGCGGCAGCCTCTCCTATGGCTACACCTTC.

This sequence joins TRBV4-1 and TRBJ2-1, with TRBD2 identical over 7 bases. V gave up 5 bases and J gave up 3 bases; unmatched junction bases: 10. The germline V gene encodes CDR1 MGHRA and CDR2 YSYEKL. The CDR3 consists of 16 residues. The CDR3 protein is CASSTLGGARYNEQFF. The CDR3 nucleotides read TGCGCCAGCAGCACGTTGGGAGGGGCCCGCTACAATGAGCAGTTCTTC.

CDR3: CASRANYGYGYTF. The CDR3 nucleotides read TGTGCCAGCAGGGCAAACTATGGCTATGGCTACACCTTC. The chain links TRBV7-2 to TRBJ1-2; no firm D call. V was cut by 6 bases and J by 4 bases, with 12 bases left in between. Germline V gives CDR1 SGHTA, CDR2 FQGNSA. CDR3 length: 13 amino acids.

The sample holds a few counts of this clone. The chain recombines TRBV9 with TRBJ1-1; 7 nucleotides match TRBD1. Per germline, CDR1 SGDLS and CDR2 YYNGEE. The CDR3 consists of 15 residues. Trimming at V came to 4 bases and at J to 1 base, leaving 7 bases not matched to a gene. DNA for the CDR3: TGTGCCAGCAGCCCCTGGGACAGCGAGAACACTGAAGCTTTCTTT. It yields the protein CASSPWDSENTEAFF. The variable domain in full, completed from reference TRBV9 and TRBJ1-1, reads DSGVTQTPKHLITATGQRVTLRCSPRSGDLSVYWYQQSLDQGLQFLIQYYNGEERAKGNILERFSAQQFPDLHSELNLSSLELGDSALYFCASSPWDSENTEAFFGQGTRLTVV.

The J gene is TRBJ2-1, the V gene TRBV27; TRBD2 matches 8 bases. In germline, CDR1 is MNHEY, CDR2 SMNVEV (reference sequence). The CDR3 covers 14 residues. V was clipped by 5 bases and J by 10 bases; unmatched bases: 10. CDR3 region: CASSPKAGVTEQFF. In DNA form, the CDR3 reads TGTGCCAGCAGTCCTAAAGCGGGAGTAACCGAGCAGTTCTTC.

This sequence joins TRBV5-1 and TRBJ1-3, with D perhaps matching TRBD1 (5 bases). Germline CDR1 and CDR2: SGHRS and YFSETQ. There are 16 residues in the CDR3. V gave up 7 bases and J gave up 2 bases, with 19 bases separating them. CDR3 loop: CASHQGAVDTGNTIYF. Here the CDR3 DNA reads TGCGCCAGCCATCAGGGAGCCGTGGATACTGGAAACACCATATATTTT.

The rearrangement joins TRBV19 to TRBJ2-3, with 8 positions matching TRBD2. CDR3 length equals 15 residues. Germline CDR1 LNHDA, CDR2 SQIVND (reference sequence). V was pared by 5 bases and J by 3 bases, with 7 bases of the junction left unmatched. The CDR3 region is CASSSLAGMTDTQYF. In DNA form, the CDR3 reads TGTGCCAGTAGTTCGTTAGCGGGAATGACAGATACGCAGTATTTT.

This clone was seen a single time. The V gene is TRBV7-6, the J gene TRBJ2-7, with TRBD1 identical over 8 bases. The J segment lost 2 bases and the V segment lost 5 bases, leaving 8 bases of the junction unmatched. The CDR3 is made up of 15 amino acids. The germline V gene has CDR1 SGHVS and CDR2 FNYEAQ. CDR3 amino acids: CASSHSGGLPYEQYF. CDR3 in DNA: TGTGCCAGCAGCCACTCAGGGGGCCTGCCCTACGAGCAGTACTTC.

V usage is TRBV9 and J usage is TRBJ1-5; D unresolved. The CDR3 is 13 residues long. Germline lookup yields CDR1 SGDLS and CDR2 YYNGEE. V lost 2 bases and J 3 bases, leaving 6 bases between the germline ends. In nucleotides, the CDR3 is TGTGCCAGCAGCGTCGACACCAATCAGCCCCAGCATTTT. This gives the protein CASSVDTNQPQHF.

This clone occurred a few times. This chain uses TRBV5-6 with TRBJ2-2, with TRBD2 matching over 11 bases. Germline V lookup: CDR1 SGHDT, CDR2 YYEEEE. The CDR3 length is 18 residues. With V trimmed by 3 bases and J by 1 base, 8 bases remained unmatched. The CDR3 nucleotides are TGTGCCAGCAGCTCAACGTCGACTAGCGGGATGAACACCGGGGAGCTGTTTTTT. Translated: CASSSTSTSGMNTGELFF.

The chain carries TRBV27 and TRBJ2-5; TRBD2 agrees at 7 bases. The CDR3 extends over 15 amino acids. Germline V gene sequence: CDR1 MNHEY, CDR2 SMNVEV (reference sequence). The trim removed 3 bases at V and 2 bases at J, leaving 6 bases unmatched. The CDR3 coding sequence is TGTGCCAGCAGTTTTTTGTTCGGGGGGCAAGAGACCCAGTACTTC. Translated: CASSFLFGGQETQYF.

The J gene is TRBJ2-3, the V gene TRBV5-1; D may be TRBD2 (6 bases). The germline V gene has CDR1 SGHRS and CDR2 YFSETQ. There are 14 residues in the CDR3. The V gene lost 0 bases and the J gene lost 4 bases, with 9 bases spanning the gap. This chain's CDR3 is CASSLGGVADTQYF. The CDR3 coding sequence is TGCGCCAGCAGCTTGGGCGGGGTAGCAGATACGCAGTATTTT.

This clone was seen ten or more times. The chain is built from TRBV27 and TRBJ2-7; D could derive from TRBD1 or TRBD2 (6 bases each). Germline V gene lookup returns CDR1 MNHEY and CDR2 SMNVEV (reference sequence). This CDR3 has 14 amino acids. V gave up 2 bases and J gave up 2 bases, with 10 bases separating them. CDR3 in DNA: TGTGCCAGCAGTTTAGGGGGGCCCACCTACGAGCAGTACTTC. It is translated as CASSLGGPTYEQYF.